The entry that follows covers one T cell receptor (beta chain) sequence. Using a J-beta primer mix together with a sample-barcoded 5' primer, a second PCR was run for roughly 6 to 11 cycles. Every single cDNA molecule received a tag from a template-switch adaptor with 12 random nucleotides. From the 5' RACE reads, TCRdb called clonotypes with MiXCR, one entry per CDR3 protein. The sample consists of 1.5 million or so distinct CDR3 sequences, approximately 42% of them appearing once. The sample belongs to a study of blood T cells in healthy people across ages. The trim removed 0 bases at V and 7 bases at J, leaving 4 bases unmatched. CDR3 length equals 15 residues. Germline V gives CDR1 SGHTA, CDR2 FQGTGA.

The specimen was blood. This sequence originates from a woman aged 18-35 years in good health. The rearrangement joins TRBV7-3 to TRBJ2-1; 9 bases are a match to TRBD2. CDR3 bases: TGTGCCAGCAGCTTAACTAGCGGGGGTGGGAATGAGCAGTTCTTC. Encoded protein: CASSLTSGGGNEQFF. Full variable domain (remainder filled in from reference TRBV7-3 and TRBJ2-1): GAGVSQTPSNKVTEKGKYVELRCDPISGHTALYWYRQSLGQGPEFLIYFQGTGAADDSGLPNDRFFAVRPEGSVSTLKIQRTERGDSAVYLCASSLTSGGGNEQFFGPGTRLTVL.